The rows below give T cell receptor beta chains drawn from one sample of a study of blood T cell repertoires in COVID-19. Here immunoSEQ multiplex PCR was the method, and the copy in TCRdb shows in-frame clones only, minus some. Found here are 110,000 to 150,000 clones, 88% of them singletons; the top ten hold 1.5% to 2%. Specimen: peripheral blood. The receptors stem from a woman aged 50 to 65 with acute or convalescent COVID-19. The CDR3 runs from the conserved cysteine through the conserved F or W. Fields, in order: J gene, clone size, D gene, V gene, CDR3 protein, CDR3 DNA. A D gene is named only where the DNA matches it firmly. Not every row has a clone size; where given, it reads once, few, many or a size class.

TRBJ1-1 - - TRBV30 CAWRFKDSSSEAFF TGTGCCTGGAGGTTTAAAGACAGTAGTTCTGAGGCTTTCTTT
TRBJ1-2 - - TRBV27 CASSFNSANGYTF TGTGCCAGCAGTTTTAACAGTGCAAATGGCTACACCTTC
TRBJ1-1 - TRBD1 TRBV2 CASSTRDRVSTEAFF TGTGCCAGCAGTACCCGGGACAGGGTGTCCACTGAAGCTTTCTTT
TRBJ2-1 - - TRBV2 CASSPSGQVNNEQFF TGTGCCAGCAGTCCCTCCGGCCAGGTAAACAATGAGCAGTTCTTC
TRBJ1-6 - - TRBV4-2 CASSQDATTSSPLHF TGTGCCAGCAGCCAAGATGCGACAACGAGTTCACCCCTCCACTTT
TRBJ1-5 - - TRBV5-1 CASSLLGGDQPQHF TGCGCCAGCAGCTTGTTAGGGGGGGATCAGCCCCAGCATTTT
TRBJ2-6 - - TRBV9 CASSVEGFSGANVLTF TGTGCCAGCAGCGTAGAGGGGTTCTCCGGGGCCAACGTCCTGACTTTC
TRBJ2-3 - TRBD1 TRBV14 CASSQDRQGTGFRTDTQYF TGTGCCAGCAGCCAAGACCGACAGGGGACAGGGTTTCGGACAGATACGCAGTATTTT
TRBJ2-7 - TRBD1 TRBV6-2/TRBV6-3 CASSITDRIYEQYF TGTGCCAGCAGTATAACGGACAGGATTTACGAGCAGTACTTC
TRBJ1-1 few - TRBV19 CASSISPYTEAFF TGTGCCAGTAGTATTTCCCCTTACACTGAAGCTTTCTTT
TRBJ2-1 - TRBD2 TRBV6-5 CASSGGGGPNEQFF TGTGCCAGCAGCGGGGGGGGAGGTCCCAATGAGCAGTTCTTC
TRBJ1-2 - - TRBV24-1 CATSDTGTSNGYTF TGTGCCACCAGTGATACCGGGACAAGCAATGGCTACACCTTC
TRBJ1-1 - - TRBV7-6 CASELGPNTEAFF TGTGCCAGCGAGCTGGGGCCGAACACTGAAGCTTTCTTT
TRBJ1-1 - TRBD1 TRBV5-1 CASSTGQGYTEAFF TGCGCCAGCAGCACGGGACAGGGATACACTGAAGCTTTCTTT
TRBJ2-6 few - TRBV3-1/TRBV3-2 CASSQWEISGANVLTF TGTGCCAGCAGCCAATGGGAGATTTCTGGGGCCAACGTCCTGACTTTC
TRBJ1-6 few - TRBV19 CASQTGNSPLHF TGTGCCAGTCAAACAGGGAATTCACCCCTCCACTTT
TRBJ2-1 once - TRBV7-8 CASSLGYSRRDEQFF TGTGCCAGCAGCTTAGGGTACTCTCGCAGGGATGAGCAGTTCTTC
TRBJ1-5 - TRBD1 TRBV19 CASRYFPRSGQGASQPQHF TGTGCCAGTAGATACTTCCCCCGGAGCGGGCAGGGGGCTAGTCAGCCCCAGCATTTT
TRBJ1-1 - - TRBV7-9 CASSLTLGGTEAFF TGTGCCAGCAGCCTCACCCTTGGCGGGACTGAAGCTTTCTTT
TRBJ1-1 - - TRBV29-1 CSVVRRSRDTEAFF TGCAGCGTTGTTCGTAGGTCGCGGGACACTGAAGCTTTCTTT
TRBJ2-7 - - TRBV2 CASSVGHHPAEQYF TGTGCCAGCAGTGTCGGACACCACCCCGCCGAGCAGTACTTC
TRBJ1-1 - - TRBV5-3 CARSVRHSGGGRTEAFF TGTGCCAGAAGCGTCCGTCATAGCGGCGGGGGTCGCACTGAAGCTTTCTTT
TRBJ1-5 - - TRBV29-1 CSVGGNQPQHF TGCAGCGTTGGAGGCAATCAGCCCCAGCATTTT
TRBJ2-5 - TRBD1 TRBV2 CASAGTGIQETQYF TGTGCCAGCGCCGGGACAGGAATTCAAGAGACCCAGTACTTC
TRBJ1-4 - - TRBV19 CASGGHTTEKLFF TGTGCCAGTGGGGGACACACCACTGAAAAACTGTTTTTT
TRBJ2-2 - TRBD2 TRBV4-1 CASSQGTSGGWRELFF TGCGCCAGCAGCCAAGGGACTAGCGGGGGATGGCGGGAGCTGTTTTTT
TRBJ1-6 - TRBD1 TRBV9 CASSASPGQGENSPLHF TGTGCCAGCAGCGCCTCTCCTGGACAGGGGGAGAATTCACCCCTCCACTTT
TRBJ1-6 - TRBD1 TRBV25-1 CASTITGDNSPLHF TGTGCCAGCACCATCACAGGGGATAATTCACCCCTCCACTTT
TRBJ1-5 - - TRBV29-1 CSVGFGDEPQHF TGCAGCGTTGGTTTTGGAGACGAGCCCCAGCATTTT
TRBJ1-2 - - TRBV11-2 CASSPAGTTNYGYTF TGTGCCAGCAGCCCCGCCGGGACAACTAACTATGGCTACACCTTC
TRBJ2-1 - TRBD2 TRBV4-1 CASSQVTSGLPYNEQFF TGCGCCAGCAGCCAAGTCACTAGCGGGTTACCCTACAATGAGCAGTTCTTC
TRBJ1-5 - - TRBV5-5 CASSLGPGVQPQHF TGTGCCAGCAGCTTAGGGCCAGGGGTTCAGCCCCAGCATTTT
TRBJ2-3 - - TRBV6-6 CASKEGTTDTQYF TGTGCCAGCAAGGAGGGAACCACAGATACGCAGTATTTT
TRBJ1-1 - - TRBV4-2 CASSQDLLMNTEAFF TGTGCCAGCAGCCAAGATCTGCTAATGAACACTGAAGCTTTCTTT
TRBJ2-7 - TRBD1 TRBV27 CASSSLTGVYEQYF TGTGCCAGCAGTTCCCTGACAGGGGTATACGAGCAGTACTTC
TRBJ1-2 once - TRBV6-5 CASTRRGTARGYTF TGTGCCAGCACTCGCCGAGGTACGGCACGTGGCTACACCTTC
TRBJ1-2 - - TRBV14 CASSQGPFNFYGYTF TGTGCCAGCAGCCAGGGCCCCTTTAACTTCTATGGCTACACCTTC
TRBJ2-1 - - TRBV2 CASSSGQAYNEQFF TGTGCCAGCAGTTCGGGACAAGCTTACAATGAGCAGTTCTTC
TRBJ2-1 - TRBD2 TRBV5-5 CASSLILTSGNNEQFF TGTGCCAGCAGCTTAATACTGACTAGCGGGAACAATGAGCAGTTCTTC
TRBJ2-1 once TRBD2 TRBV7-2 CASSRAGGAGSYNEQFF TGTGCCAGCAGCCGTGCGGGGGGGGCCGGGTCCTACAATGAGCAGTTCTTC
TRBJ2-7 - - TRBV28 CASSSQGPYEQYF TGTGCCAGCAGTTCCCAGGGCCCCTACGAGCAGTACTTC
TRBJ2-3 - TRBD2 TRBV18 CASSPSLAGSSTDTQYF TGTGCCAGCTCACCTTCACTAGCGGGGAGTAGCACAGATACGCAGTATTTT
TRBJ2-7 - - TRBV11-2 CASSLGMTGGIAYEQYF TGTGCCAGCAGCTTAGGAATGACGGGGGGCATCGCCTACGAGCAGTACTTC
TRBJ2-2 - - TRBV7-8 CASSLASGSTGELFF TGTGCCAGCAGCTTAGCTTCAGGAAGTACCGGGGAGCTGTTTTTT
TRBJ2-2 - - TRBV5-1 CASSFEGRGTGELFF TGCGCCAGCAGCTTCGAAGGGAGAGGCACCGGGGAGCTGTTTTTT
TRBJ2-5 - TRBD2 TRBV19 CASSRTSGRIFPETQYF TGTGCCAGTAGTAGGACTAGCGGGAGGATATTTCCAGAGACCCAGTACTTC
TRBJ1-2 few TRBD1 TRBV29-1 CSGATGTGFGYTF TGCAGCGGGGCGACAGGGACAGGGTTTGGCTACACCTTC
TRBJ1-5 once TRBD1 TRBV28 CASSSGQGDQPQHF TGTGCCAGCAGTTCCGGACAGGGGGATCAGCCCCAGCATTTT
TRBJ1-1 few TRBD1 TRBV10-3 CASRQGLDTEAFF TGTGCCTCCCGACAGGGCTTGGACACTGAAGCTTTCTTT
TRBJ2-7 - - TRBV6-1 CASSDRLAYYEQYF TGTGCCAGCAGTGACAGGTTGGCGTACTACGAGCAGTACTTC
TRBJ2-3 - TRBD2 TRBV5-1 CASRSGAAGGGDTQYF TGCGCCAGCAGATCCGGGGCCGCGGGGGGAGGCGATACGCAGTATTTT
TRBJ2-6 - - TRBV2 CASRKGEGGANVLTF TGTGCCAGCCGAAAGGGGGAAGGTGGGGCCAACGTCCTGACTTTC
TRBJ1-2 - - TRBV12-3/TRBV12-4 CASSPGEFGYTF TGTGCCAGCAGCCCTGGGGAGTTTGGCTACACCTTC
TRBJ2-3 - TRBD2 TRBV7-3 CASSLRLAGTTDTQYF TGTGCCAGCAGCCTTCGGCTAGCGGGGACCACAGATACGCAGTATTTT